The rows below give T cell receptor beta chains drawn from one sample of a study of monozygotic twins with cystic fibrosis. Generated by immunoSEQ multiplex PCR, the TCRdb table keeps only in-frame clones and is missing some. In the table there are tens of thousands of clones, roughly 97% of which are singletons. The sample consisted of blood. Every receptor here comes from a girl aged 2-9 years with cystic fibrosis. The CDR3 runs from the conserved cysteine through the conserved F or W. D genes are given only for firm matches. Expanded clones get a size class; other rows say once, few or many, or leave the size out.

v_gene	j_gene	abundance	d_gene	CDR3nt	CDR3aa
TRBV11-3	TRBJ2-2	-	-	TGTGCCAGCAGCTTTCGGACCGGGGAGCTGTTTTTT	CASSFRTGELFF
TRBV30	TRBJ1-2	-	-	TGTGCCTGTGGATTACGAAAACGTGGCTACACCTTC	CACGLRKRGYTF
TRBV6-1	TRBJ1-3	-	-	TGTGCCAGCAGAGGGCTGAGCTCTGGAAACACCATATATTTT	CASRGLSSGNTIYF
TRBV7-9	TRBJ2-7	-	TRBD1	TGTGCCAGCAGGAGGACAGGGGCGTCCTACGAGCAGTACTTC	CASRRTGASYEQYF
TRBV29-1	TRBJ2-7	-	TRBD1	TGCAGCGTTGAACTGGGACAGGAGTTCTCCTACGAGCAGTACTTC	CSVELGQEFSYEQYF
TRBV28	TRBJ1-5	-	-	TGTGCCAGCAGTAGCAGGTCCCAGGTCGGAGTTCAGCCCCAGCATTTT	CASSSRSQVGVQPQHF
TRBV27	TRBJ1-2	-	-	TGTGCCAGCAGTCCGGACAGCTATCGCTACACCTTC	CASSPDSYRYTF
TRBV25-1	TRBJ2-1	once	TRBD2	TGTGCCAGCAGTGGAGGCAGCGGGAGCTACAATGAGCAGTTCTTC	CASSGGSGSYNEQFF
TRBV29-1	TRBJ2-2	-	-	TGCAGGCCGGGCGACACCGGGGAGCTGTTTTTT	CRPGDTGELFF
TRBV7-2	TRBJ1-2	once	TRBD1	TGTGCCAGCAGCCCCCGGGGAGGGGGCTCGGCTGGCTACACCTTC	CASSPRGGGSAGYTF
TRBV7-9	TRBJ2-1	-	-	TGTGCCAGCAGCTTTACAGTCGACAATGAGCAGTTCTTC	CASSFTVDNEQFF
TRBV30	TRBJ1-1	-	-	TGTGCCTGGAGTTTCCAGGGATGGGACACTGAAGCTTTCTTT	CAWSFQGWDTEAFF
TRBV27	TRBJ2-2	few	-	TGTGCCAGCACCTTAGGACAAGGGGAGCTGTTTTTT	CASTLGQGELFF
TRBV5-4	TRBJ2-7	-	TRBD1	TGTGCCAGCAGCTGGAACAGGGGGTCCTACGAGCAGTACTTC	CASSWNRGSYEQYF
TRBV7-8	TRBJ2-7	-	TRBD1	TGTGCCAGCAGCTTCGGGACAGGAACCTACGAGCAGTACTTC	CASSFGTGTYEQYF
TRBV5-1	TRBJ2-1	-	TRBD2	TGCGCCAGCAGCTCACTTAGCGGGAGTAGGAATGAGCAGTTCTTC	CASSSLSGSRNEQFF
TRBV30	TRBJ2-1	-	-	TGTGCCTGGAGTGTAGGGGGCGGGACGCAGTTCTTC	CAWSVGGGTQFF
TRBV7-2	TRBJ1-5	-	TRBD1	TGTGCCAGCAGCTTAGACAGGGGTGATCAGCCCCAGCATTTT	CASSLDRGDQPQHF
TRBV7-2	TRBJ1-5	-	TRBD1	TGTGCCAGCAGCTCCGGGACAGGGATCTCTCCGAATCAGCCCCAGCATTTT	CASSSGTGISPNQPQHF
TRBV5-1	TRBJ2-1	-	TRBD1	TGCGCCAGCAGCCCATTGGGGGGACAGGGCAATGAGCAGTTCTTC	CASSPLGGQGNEQFF
TRBV5-1	TRBJ1-1	-	-	TGCGCCAGCAGCCCGCCGTCTACCGGGCTGGCCCACACTGAAGCTTTCTTT	CASSPPSTGLAHTEAFF
TRBV10-3	TRBJ2-1	-	-	TGTGCCATCAGTGAACAGGGAGCCTACAATGAGCAGTTCTTC	CAISEQGAYNEQFF
TRBV30	TRBJ2-1	-	TRBD2	TGTGCCTGGACCTTAGCGGGGGACAACAATGAGCAGTTCTTC	CAWTLAGDNNEQFF
TRBV19	TRBJ1-5	-	-	TGTGCCAGTAGGGAAGGGACGGCACGTAGCAATCAGCCCCAGCATTTT	CASREGTARSNQPQHF
TRBV27	TRBJ2-5	-	-	TGTGCCAGCAGTTTATCAGTTGTGGATCCGCGAGAGACCCAGTACTTC	CASSLSVVDPRETQYF
TRBV14	TRBJ2-3	once	TRBD1	TGTGCCAGCAGCCAAACAGGGGGCACAGATACGCAGTATTTT	CASSQTGGTDTQYF
TRBV9	TRBJ1-5	-	-	TGTGCCAGCAGCGTAGGGGCAGGGACTCAGCCCCAGCATTTT	CASSVGAGTQPQHF
TRBV9	TRBJ2-7	-	-	TGTGCCAGCAGTAGGACAGTGGGCCTAGGCGAGCAGTACTTC	CASSRTVGLGEQYF
TRBV6-1	TRBJ2-7	once	-	TGTGCCAGCAGTGTGGGAGACCCGGGATTCTACGAGCAGTACTTC	CASSVGDPGFYEQYF
TRBV9	TRBJ2-1	-	TRBD2	TGTGCCAGCAGCGTAGATTTGAGCGGGAGGGCCCATGAGCAGTTCTTC	CASSVDLSGRAHEQFF